The clone carrying this TCR beta chain came up many times. What it binds is not known. Stated time point: newly diagnosed GD, antithyroid drugs for less than 3 months. The TCR library used RNA extracted from PBMCs. CDR3-region Arm-PCR and iRepertoire HTBI primers produced the TCR beta libraries. TCRdb analysed the multiplex PCR reads with MiXCR anew, one entry per CDR3 protein. Here the sample spans hundreds of thousands of distinct CDR3 sequences, less than 15% being singletons. These data are taken from a study of regulatory T cells in long-lasting Graves disease. General study points: New patients shared roughly 1,000 public clonotypes, fewer than the 2,500 to 3,500 shared by persistent patients.

Another study also made use of these data, one on T cells in Graves' hyperthyroidism and ophthalmopathy. This second study says: TCR CDR3 underwent first-round RT-PCR with the HTBI primer set. By a 13 V-J model, ophthalmopathy was set apart from stable hyperthyroidism.

Here the sequenced sample was peripheral blood mononuclear cells (PBMCs), taken at new diagnosis, from a patient treated with antithyroid drugs. This TCR was sampled from a young man with Graves disease.

CDR3 in amino acids: CASSAAGGRVDTQYF. The CDR3 DNA is TGTGCCAGCAGCGCCGCGGGCGGGAGGGTGGATACGCAGTATTTT. The V call is TRBV5-4, the J call TRBJ2-3; 9 bases agree with TRBD2. In germline, CDR1 is SGHNT, CDR2 YYREEE (reference sequence). V lost 4 bases, J lost 6 bases, and 9 bases stayed unmatched. The CDR3 runs 15 residues.